One sample yielded the 22 T cell receptor beta chains listed below, sequenced in a study of blood T cell repertoires in COVID-19. Produced via immunoSEQ multiplex PCR; TCRdb's table is partial and in-frame only. Of around 260,000 clones in the sample, approximately 91% were seen once. Sample: peripheral blood. These receptors all stem from a person aged 18 to 30 with COVID-19, enrolled during active disease.

CDR3 in DNA: TGTGCCTGGATCCAGGTGACACCCTTTGATGGCTACACCTTC. It is translated as CAWIQVTPFDGYTF. The chain couples TRBV30 to TRBJ1-2; the D is unclear. Germline V CDR1 and CDR2: GTSNPN, SVGIG (reference sequence). The ends were cut back, 4 bases at V and 6 bases at J, with 18 bases in the middle. The CDR3 length is 14 residues.

This clone turned up a few times. V is TRBV5-1 and J is TRBJ2-7, with D possibly TRBD2 on 6 matching bases. Looked up from germline, CDR1 is SGHRS and CDR2 is YFSETQ. V shed 1 base and J shed 7 bases, with 12 bases lying between them. This CDR3 region has 13 residues. The CDR3 coding sequence is TGCGCCAGCAGCTTGCGGGGCGGGACTGAGCAGTACTTC. Its translation is CASSLRGGTEQYF.

The rearrangement uses TRBV27 and TRBJ2-7; 9 nucleotides align to TRBD2. This CDR3 spans 14 amino acids. After removal of 5 bases from V and 2 bases from J, the junction contained 4 bases not matched to a gene. Looked up from germline, CDR1 is MNHEY and CDR2 is SMNVEV (reference sequence). CDR3 residues: CASSVAGATYEQYF. The CDR3 coding sequence is TGTGCCAGCAGTGTAGCGGGAGCCACCTACGAGCAGTACTTC.

The J gene is TRBJ2-7, the V gene TRBV4-3; TRBD2 aligns across 13 bases. Germline lookup yields CDR1 LGHNA and CDR2 YSLEER. The CDR3 covers 16 residues. The V segment lost 4 bases and the J segment 3 bases; nucleotides outside the gene matches: 6. The CDR3 region has the DNA TGCGCCAGCAGCCCCGGGACTAGCGGGATAGGCTACGAGCAGTACTTC. It translates to CASSPGTSGIGYEQYF.

Turning to this clone: Other DNA sequences in this sample translate to the same CDR3. V usage is TRBV7-9 and J usage is TRBJ1-1; TRBD1 aligns across 7 bases. V was clipped by 2 bases and J by 5 bases; unmatched bases: 2. CDR3 length: 13 amino acids. The germline CDR1 and CDR2 sequences are SEHNR and FQNEAQ (reference sequence). The CDR3 is CASSLQGGTEAFF. The CDR3 bases are TGTGCCAGCAGCTTACAGGGGGGAACTGAAGCTTTCTTT.

The rearrangement links TRBV5-1 to TRBJ2-5; no clear D gene. This CDR3 contains 15 residues. V shed 5 bases and J shed 1 base, with 15 bases lying between them. The germline V gene encodes CDR1 SGHRS and CDR2 YFSETQ. The CDR3 nucleotides read TGCGCCAGCAGAAGAGGAATGAATAGCCAAGAGACCCAGTACTTC. Protein sequence: CASRRGMNSQETQYF.

This sequence joins TRBV3-1 (or the pseudogene TRBV3-2) and TRBJ2-5, with D hard to call. Germline CDR1 reads LGHDT; CDR2 reads YNNKEL (reference sequence). The length of the CDR3 is 16 residues. Trimming left V 0 bases short and J 0 bases short, with 11 bases between. CDR3 nucleotides: TGTGCCAGCAGCCAAGATGATATGGGCCACCAAGAGACCCAGTACTTC. Protein: CASSQDDMGHQETQYF.

The rearrangement joins TRBV5-6 to TRBJ1-4; the match to TRBD1 covers 7 bases. Trimming at V came to 4 bases and at J to 10 bases, leaving 4 bases not matched to a gene. The CDR3 is 12 amino acids. Germline loops: CDR1 SGHDT, CDR2 YYEEEE. The DNA for the CDR3 is TGTGCCAGCAGCCGGGACAGCCTAAAACTGTTTTTT. It yields the protein CASSRDSLKLFF.

The chain joins TRBV10-3 to TRBJ2-5, with a weak D call TRBD2 (5 bases). The CDR3 extends over 15 amino acids. Germline loops: CDR1 ENHRY, CDR2 SYGVKD. V was cut by 6 bases and J by 1 base, with 15 bases left in between. The CDR3 loop reads CAISDPEGFQETQYF. CDR3 nucleotide sequence: TGTGCCATCAGCGACCCCGAGGGATTCCAAGAGACCCAGTACTTC.

The chain combines TRBV15 with TRBJ2-5, with 9 positions matching TRBD1. CDR1 is LNHNV and CDR2 is YYDKDF in the germline V gene (reference sequence). J gave up 4 bases and V 3 bases, and 15 bases lay outside the gene matches. This CDR3 is built from 18 residues. CDR3 in amino acids: CATSSGDRGENLGETQYF. The CDR3 coding sequence is TGTGCCACCAGCAGTGGTGACAGGGGGGAAAATTTAGGAGAGACCCAGTACTTC.

This clone showed up just once. The rearrangement uses TRBV3-1 (or the pseudogene TRBV3-2) and TRBJ1-1; D is unclear. CDR1 LGHDT and CDR2 YNNKEL come from the germline V gene (reference sequence). The V end was cut by 3 bases, the J end by 1 base, with 6 bases between. The CDR3 has 13 amino acids. CDR3 nucleotides: TGTGCCAGCAGCCAGGCAGGGAACACTGAAGCTTTCTTT. Its protein is CASSQAGNTEAFF.

The rearrangement joins TRBV6-6 to TRBJ1-5; TRBD1 matches 9 bases. Germline V lookup: CDR1 MNHNY, CDR2 SVGAGI (reference sequence). The CDR3 runs to 16 residues. V was pared by 4 bases and J by 5 bases, with 9 bases of the junction left unmatched. In DNA form, the CDR3 reads TGTGCCAGCAGTTTCCTGGGACAGGGAAGAGATCAGCCCCAGCATTTT. It yields the protein CASSFLGQGRDQPQHF.

This clone was counted a few times. V is TRBV11-2 and J is TRBJ2-7, with 10 bases identical to TRBD2. Germline CDR1 reads SGHAT; CDR2 reads FQNNGV. V lost 0 bases to trimming and J lost 3 bases; unmatched junction nucleotides: 11. The CDR3 runs to 18 residues. CDR3 DNA: TGTGCCAGCAGCTTAGAGACCAGCGGGAGGGACCCTCGCTACGAGCAGTACTTC. It is translated as CASSLETSGRDPRYEQYF.

This clone has a handful of counts. This chain connects TRBV9 to TRBJ1-1, with a tentative D call TRBD1 (6 bases). The length of the CDR3 is 14 residues. V dropped 4 bases and J dropped 3 bases, with 13 bases sitting between them. Germline values: CDR1 SGDLS, CDR2 YYNGEE. CDR3 protein: CASSPQTGDTEAFF. CDR3 sequence (DNA): TGTGCCAGCAGCCCACAGACAGGTGACACTGAAGCTTTCTTT.

V is TRBV19 and J is TRBJ2-3, with D unresolved. CDR3 length: 16 residues. In germline, CDR1 is LNHDA, CDR2 SQIVND (reference sequence). V was pared by 3 bases and J by 0 bases, with 13 bases between. As DNA, the CDR3 is TGTGCCAGTAGTATTGGCCAGGCCACTAGCACAGATACGCAGTATTTT. Protein: CASSIGQATSTDTQYF.

The rearrangement uses TRBV9 and TRBJ1-1; TRBD1 aligns across 11 bases. Trimming removed 4 bases from V and 4 bases from J; junction bases left unmatched: 3. In germline, CDR1 is SGDLS, CDR2 YYNGEE. The CDR3 sequence is 14 residues long. As DNA, the CDR3 is TGTGCCAGCAGCACCGGGACAGGGGGCACTGAAGCTTTCTTT. Translated: CASSTGTGGTEAFF.

CDR3 DNA: TGTGCCATCAGTGAGACGGGACAGGGGATGAATTCACCCCTCCACTTT. Its translation: CAISETGQGMNSPLHF. The chain recombines TRBV10-3 with TRBJ1-6; 10 bases map to TRBD1. The CDR3 is 16 residues long. J lost 7 bases, V lost 2 bases, and 5 bases had no gene match. The germline CDR1 and CDR2 sequences are ENHRY and SYGVKD.

The rearrangement uses TRBV13 and TRBJ2-4; possibly TRBD1 for D (5 bases). Per germline, CDR1 PRHDT and CDR2 FYEKMQ (reference sequence). The CDR3 sequence is 14 residues long. The V and J ends lost 5 bases and 0 bases respectively, with 8 bases between them. The CDR3 nucleotides read TGTGCCAGCAGCCAACAGGTAGCCAAAAACATTCAGTACTTC. Its protein product is CASSQQVAKNIQYF.

The genes are TRBV2 and TRBJ2-2, with TRBD2 matching 15 bases. The CDR3 runs 19 residues. The ends lost 7 bases at V and 7 bases at J; junction bases unmatched: 16. CDR1 and CDR2 (germline): SNHLY, FYNNEI. The CDR3 coding sequence is TGTGCCAGCAATCTTCCTAGGACTAGCGGGAGGGCCCAGAACGGGGAGCTGTTTTTT. It codes for CASNLPRTSGRAQNGELFF.

This clone has just one count. This chain links TRBV4-2 with TRBJ1-1; D may be TRBD1 (6 bases). The germline V gene encodes CDR1 LGHNA and CDR2 YNFKEQ. Trimming removed 7 bases from V and 4 bases from J, with 7 bases in between. There are 11 residues in the CDR3. The CDR3 DNA reads TGTGCCAGCACCAGGGGCACTGAAGCTTTCTTT. It is translated as CASTRGTEAFF.

This chain uses TRBV3-1 (or the pseudogene TRBV3-2) with TRBJ2-4; tentative D call: TRBD2 (6 bases). This CDR3 is 19 amino acids long. Germline loops: CDR1 LGHDT, CDR2 YNNKEL (reference sequence). Trimming took off 3 bases at V and 0 bases at J, with 21 bases between the two ends. CDR3 bases: TGTGCCAGCAGCCACGGGCTATTCCGGGACTGGGGAGCCAAAAACATTCAGTACTTC. Its translation: CASSHGLFRDWGAKNIQYF.

This clone came up once. This sequence joins TRBV6-4 and TRBJ2-2; 9 bases are a match to TRBD2. Germline V CDR1 and CDR2: MRHNA, SNTAGT. The length of the CDR3 is 14 residues. V gave up 4 bases and J gave up 5 bases; unmatched junction bases: 2. The CDR3 DNA reads TGTGCCAGCAGTGGGACTAGCGAGACCGGGGAGCTGTTTTTT. It yields the protein CASSGTSETGELFF.